What follows describes a single T cell receptor beta chain. Its antigen is still unknown. The data were taken from a study of cytomegalovirus exposure and HLA in healthy donors. Regarding the study as a whole: For presence/absence analyses, sequencing depth was assumed to be roughly uniform across donors.

There were likely unrecorded immune exposures, though donors were nominally healthy when sampled. This CDR3 spans 16 amino acids. After removal of 4 bases from V and 0 bases from J, the junction contained 3 bases not matched to a gene. Germline V CDR1 and CDR2: MNHEY, SVGAGI. 60 Vbeta and 13 Jbeta primers were used in PCR. Only in-frame clones appear in the TCRdb table, and some are missing; sequencing was by immunoSEQ multiplex PCR. This table holds approximately 200,000 clones, 60% to 85% found once. The V and J genes are TRBV6-5 and TRBJ2-6, with 7 positions matching TRBD1. Sequencing input: PBMCs. This receptor was obtained from a girl aged 10 to 17 in good health and CMV-seropositive. DNA for the CDR3: TGTGCCAGCAGTTTAACAGGGGCCTCTGGGGCCAACGTCCTGACTTTC. Its translation is CASSLTGASGANVLTF.